These 8 T cell receptor beta chains were all obtained from the same sample, sequenced in a study of early T cells in non-severe SARS-CoV-2 infection. A single record per CDR3 protein comes from TCRdb applying MiXCR to the 5' RACE reads. The table has fewer than 80,000 distinct CDR3 sequences, around 13% seen once. What was sequenced was whole blood. The source of these receptors is an adult who was a healthcare worker with PCR-confirmed SARS-CoV-2 infection or an uninfected control (not recorded which).

This sequence joins TRBV6-2 or TRBV6-3 and TRBJ1-5; a possible D gene is TRBD1 (6 bases). CDR3 size: 14 residues. Germline-derived CDR1 and CDR2 are MNHEY and SVGEGT. V lost 3 bases and J 5 bases, leaving 11 bases between the germline ends. CDR3 coding DNA: TGTGCCAGCAGTTATTCGGGGGCGCATCAGCCCCAGCATTTT. Translation: CASSYSGAHQPQHF.

In its sample, this clonotype was seen a few times. This sequence joins TRBV20-1 and TRBJ2-7; 10 nucleotides agree with TRBD1. This CDR3 is 13 amino acids long. V was pared by 6 bases and J by 3 bases, with 5 bases of the junction left unmatched. Germline loops: CDR1 DFQATT, CDR2 SNEGSKA (reference sequence). The CDR3 DNA is TGCAGTGCCCCGGGACAGGGGAACTACGAGCAGTACTTC. It yields the protein CSAPGQGNYEQYF.

The chain employs TRBV19 and TRBJ2-7, with 9 bases identical to TRBD1. CDR1 is LNHDA, CDR2 SQIVND, per germline (reference sequence). This CDR3 is built from 15 residues. With V trimmed by 3 bases and J by 2 bases, 5 bases remained unmatched. The CDR3 loop is CASSIQDRGAYEQYF. CDR3 nucleotides: TGTGCCAGTAGTATCCAGGACAGGGGAGCCTACGAGCAGTACTTC. The whole variable domain, filled in from reference TRBV19 and TRBJ2-7, reads DGGITQSPKYLFRKEGQNVTLSCEQNLNHDAMYWYRQDPGQGLRLIYYSQIVNDFQKGDIAEGYSVSREKKESFPLTVTSAQKNPTAFYLCASSIQDRGAYEQYFGPGTRLTVT.

This clonotype occurred a few times. The J gene is TRBJ2-2, the V gene TRBV15, with no clear D. With 8 bases removed from V and 4 bases from J, the gap between germline ends came to 8 bases. The CDR3 has 12 residues. CDR1 is LNHNV, CDR2 YYDKDF, per germline (reference sequence). CDR3 DNA sequence: TGTGCCACCCAACTGGGCACCGGGGAGCTGTTTTTT. It translates to CATQLGTGELFF.

This clonotype was counted a few times. The chain has TRBV24-1 and TRBJ1-1; no clear D gene. The CDR3 totals 12 residues. V was trimmed by 5 bases and J by 1 base, leaving 4 bases between them. From germline, CDR1 is KGHDR and CDR2 SFDVKD. Written as DNA, the CDR3 is TGTGCCACCAGTGCCGGGAACACTGAAGCTTTCTTT. This encodes CATSAGNTEAFF.

As DNA, the CDR3 is TGTGCCAGCAGCTTAAGCGGGGACTCCTACAATGAGCAGTTCTTC. As protein: CASSLSGDSYNEQFF. The chain has TRBV7-2 and TRBJ2-1, with 7 positions matching TRBD2. V shed 2 bases, J shed 0 bases, and the junction held 1 base outside the gene matches. From germline, CDR1 is SGHTA and CDR2 FQGNSA. This CDR3 comprises 15 residues.

This clonotype was counted at least ten times. The chain is built from TRBV19 and TRBJ2-1; D is uncertain. The CDR3 extends over 14 amino acids. The germline V gene has CDR1 LNHDA and CDR2 SQIVND (reference sequence). With 3 bases removed from V and 6 bases from J, the gap between germline ends came to 12 bases. The CDR3 here is CASSITGAINEQFF. The CDR3 DNA follows: TGTGCCAGTAGTATCACGGGTGCTATCAATGAGCAGTTCTTC.

This clonotype was detected once. The V gene is TRBV10-3, the J gene TRBJ1-2, with D hard to call. Deletions cut 7 bases from V and 2 bases from J, with 14 bases between. This CDR3 has 14 amino acids. Germline assignment: CDR1 ENHRY and CDR2 SYGVKD. The chain's CDR3 is CAITRMDGNYGYTF. The CDR3 region has the DNA TGTGCCATCACCCGGATGGACGGGAACTATGGCTACACCTTC.